The source of this TCR beta chain is a study of T cell changes during pregnancy in multiple sclerosis. Clones were sequenced by immunoSEQ multiplex PCR, and TCRdb holds only the in-frame ones, with some missing. In the table there are over 50,000 clones, about 83% of which are singletons. This clone was detected only once. This CDR3 is built from 15 residues. From germline, CDR1 is LGHNA and CDR2 YSLEER. The V gene end was trimmed by 1 base and the J gene end by 3 bases; junction bases not matched to a gene: 5. The V and J genes are TRBV4-3 and TRBJ2-7; 8 bases agree with TRBD1. This receptor was identified in a human donor whose cells served as feeder cells for cultures in a pregnancy study. The specimen sequenced was peripheral blood from another person, used as feeder cells. CDR3 in DNA: TGCGCCAGCAGCCAAGGAGGACAGGGTAACTACGAGCAGTACTTC. Its protein product is CASSQGGQGNYEQYF.